The next 23 T cell receptor beta chains were all read from a single sample in a study of blood T cell repertoires in COVID-19 (dated by TCRdb to 2020 to 2022). The library was generated by the immunoSEQ multiplex PCR assay. TCRdb re-hosts the immuneACCESS table, in-frame sequences only. Its copies lack some clones; in the studies checked, an unresolved V gene accounts for under half of them, and the cause for the rest is not known. The sample table records 45,000 to 55,000 clones; around four fifths of these occur just once. The ten largest clones represent over 2% of the sample. Sequenced material: peripheral blood. The receptors derive from a man aged 45-60 years with acute or convalescent COVID-19.

The sample holds one count of this clone. The CDR3 nucleotides are TGTGCCAGCAGCATTCTAGCGGGAGGGCCCGGGGAGCTGTTTTTT. It codes for CASSILAGGPGELFF. The J gene is TRBJ2-2, the V gene TRBV7-9; TRBD2 agrees at 12 bases. Per germline, CDR1 SEHNR and CDR2 FQNEAQ (reference sequence). Trimming took 5 bases from V and 6 from J; bases not matched to a gene: 4. This CDR3 has 15 amino acids.

The rearrangement uses TRBV7-3 and TRBJ2-1, with D uncertain. Trimming shortened V by 2 bases and J by 3 bases, and 11 bases separated the two germline ends. The CDR3 runs to 15 residues. Germline V gene sequence: CDR1 SGHTA, CDR2 FQGTGA. The CDR3 nucleotides are TGTGCCAGCAGCTTACTGGCTCGTGGCTACAATGAGCAGTTCTTC. Its protein product is CASSLLARGYNEQFF.

In DNA form, the CDR3 reads TGTGCCAGTTCGCAGGGAAGGGTCGGAAATTCACCCCTCCACTTT. Residues: CASSQGRVGNSPLHF. The V gene is TRBV19, the J gene TRBJ1-6; tentative D call: TRBD1 (5 bases). CDR1 and CDR2 (germline): LNHDA, SQIVND (reference sequence). The CDR3 runs to 15 residues. V shed 8 bases and J shed 7 bases, with 18 bases lying between them.

The chain is built from TRBV28 and TRBJ2-1; 10 bases are shared with TRBD2. Trimming took 6 bases from V and 2 from J; bases not matched to a gene: 4. The CDR3 is made up of 15 amino acids. The germline V gene has CDR1 MDHEN and CDR2 SYDVKM. CDR3: CASRRSGGAYNEQFF. The CDR3 bases are TGTGCCAGCAGGAGAAGCGGGGGGGCCTACAATGAGCAGTTCTTC.

This clone was observed a few times. The gene calls are TRBV18 and TRBJ1-1, with 7 bases fitting TRBD1. Germline assignment: CDR1 KGHSH and CDR2 LQKENI. CDR3 length: 13 amino acids. The V segment lost 11 bases and the J segment 2 bases; nucleotides outside the gene matches: 8. As DNA, the CDR3 is TGTGCCGCACAGCAGGGGGTAAACACTGAAGCTTTCTTT. Its translation is CAAQQGVNTEAFF.

The chain has TRBV23-1 and TRBJ2-7; D gene uncertain. TRBV23-1 qualifies as an ORF whose function is uncertain. V shed 0 bases and J shed 3 bases, with 12 bases lying between them. The CDR3 extends over 15 amino acids. CDR3 nucleotide sequence: TGCGCCAGCAGTCAATCGATCTCCAGGTTCTACGAGCAGTACTTC. Translated: CASSQSISRFYEQYF.

The chain employs TRBV19 and TRBJ1-6, with no clear D. CDR1 and CDR2 from the germline V gene are LNHDA and SQIVND (reference sequence). Deletions cut 6 bases from V and 7 bases from J, with 10 bases between. CDR3 length: 13 amino acids. CDR3 protein: CASSGTVNSPLHF. The CDR3 DNA reads as TGTGCCAGTAGCGGAACAGTGAATTCACCCCTCCACTTT.

The rearrangement uses TRBV29-1 and TRBJ2-7, with 8 bases matching TRBD2. From germline, CDR1 is SQVTM and CDR2 ANQGSEA. CDR3 size: 16 residues. J was trimmed by 3 bases and V by 6 bases; bases with no gene match: 16. CDR3 region: CSVSTGAVAGIYEQYF. The DNA for the CDR3 is TGCAGCGTGAGTACGGGGGCGGTAGCGGGAATCTACGAGCAGTACTTC.

V is TRBV19 and J is TRBJ2-7, with D perhaps matching TRBD1 (6 bases). The V end was cut by 8 bases, the J end by 6 bases, with 14 bases between. The CDR3 runs to 12 residues. Germline V gene data show CDR1 as LNHDA and CDR2 as SQIVND (reference sequence). This CDR3 is CASGNTGSEQYF. CDR3 DNA: TGTGCCAGTGGCAATACAGGGAGCGAGCAGTACTTC. Complete variable domain (other parts from reference TRBV19 and TRBJ2-7): DGGITQSPKYLFRKEGQNVTLSCEQNLNHDAMYWYRQDPGQGLRLIYYSQIVNDFQKGDIAEGYSVSREKKESFPLTVTSAQKNPTAFYLCASGNTGSEQYFGPGTRLTVT.

This chain connects TRBV6-6 to TRBJ1-2; possibly TRBD1 for D (5 bases). Germline CDR1 reads MNHNY; CDR2 reads SVGAGI (reference sequence). This CDR3 region has 13 residues. V was shortened by 2 bases and J by 5 bases, with 9 bases between the two germline ends. DNA of the CDR3: TGTGCCAGCAGTTACCCGGGGGTTTATGGCTACACCTTC. Translating gives CASSYPGVYGYTF.

The chain links TRBV4-1 to TRBJ2-5; TRBD2 matches 13 bases. This CDR3 region has 17 residues. Germline V gives CDR1 MGHRA, CDR2 YSYEKL. The V segment lost 2 bases and the J segment 1 base; nucleotides outside the gene matches: 4. The CDR3 loop reads CASSQSGLAGAQETQYF. In DNA, the CDR3 is TGCGCCAGCAGCCAAAGTGGACTAGCGGGAGCCCAAGAGACCCAGTACTTC.

This chain links TRBV7-8 with TRBJ1-1, with a possible D match to TRBD1 (6 bases). This CDR3 region has 14 residues. Germline-derived CDR1 and CDR2 are SGHVS and FQNEAQ. The V gene lost 3 bases and the J gene lost 3 bases, with 11 bases spanning the gap. The CDR3 sequence is CASSFQGTYTEAFF. In DNA, the CDR3 is TGTGCCAGCAGCTTTCAGGGGACGTACACTGAAGCTTTCTTT.

The chain combines TRBV15 with TRBJ2-5, with D perhaps matching TRBD2 (6 bases). The V and J ends lost 0 bases and 2 bases respectively, with 19 bases between them. The CDR3 sequence is 18 residues long. CDR1 is LNHNV, CDR2 YYDKDF, per germline (reference sequence). The CDR3 spells CATSRDLLALADQETQYF. CDR3 DNA: TGTGCCACCAGCAGAGATCTTCTCGCACTAGCAGATCAAGAGACCCAGTACTTC.

This rearrangement joins TRBV5-1 to TRBJ1-1; no clear D gene. Germline lookup yields CDR1 SGHRS and CDR2 YFSETQ. Deletions cut 4 bases from V and 3 bases from J, with 19 bases between. The CDR3 runs 16 residues. CDR3 region: CASSVGWGGGDTEAFF. In DNA form, the CDR3 reads TGCGCCAGCAGCGTTGGGTGGGGAGGTGGAGACACTGAAGCTTTCTTT.

The V call is TRBV19, the J call TRBJ1-5, with D possibly matching TRBD1 (6 bases). The V end was cut by 5 bases, the J end by 4 bases, with 9 bases between. The germline gives CDR1 LNHDA, CDR2 SQIVND (reference sequence). The CDR3 runs to 13 residues. The CDR3 sequence is CASSQDRNQPQHF. The CDR3 coding sequence is TGTGCCAGTAGTCAGGACAGAAATCAGCCCCAGCATTTT.

This chain uses TRBV5-1 with TRBJ1-2; D not resolved. Germline CDR1 is SGHRS and CDR2 is YFSETQ. Trimming took off 2 bases at V and 2 bases at J, with 7 bases between the two ends. The CDR3 sequence is 13 residues long. CDR3 amino acids: CASSLTDNYGYTF. CDR3 DNA: TGCGCCAGCAGCTTAACAGACAACTATGGCTACACCTTC. The complete variable domain, with remaining parts taken from reference TRBV5-1 and TRBJ1-2, reads KAGVTQTPRYLIKTRGQQVTLSCSPISGHRSVSWYQQTPGQGLQFLFEYFSETQRNKGNFPGRFSGRQFSNSRSEMNVSTLELGDSALYLCASSLTDNYGYTFGSGTRLTVV.

V usage is TRBV6-1 and J usage is TRBJ2-5, with TRBD1 as a possible D gene (7 bases). From germline, CDR1 is MNHNS and CDR2 SASEGT. The CDR3 spans 16 residues. With 4 bases removed from V and 1 base from J, the gap between germline ends came to 16 bases. This CDR3 reads CASSARDSLIQETQYF. The CDR3 DNA follows: TGTGCCAGCAGTGCGCGGGACAGTTTAATCCAAGAGACCCAGTACTTC.

The chain carries TRBV13 and TRBJ1-2, with D uncertain. CDR1 is PRHDT and CDR2 is FYEKMQ in the germline V gene (reference sequence). Deletions cut 5 bases from V and 2 bases from J, with 9 bases between. This CDR3 comprises 13 residues. The CDR3 DNA sequence: TGTGCCAGCAGCGCCCGAGGGAACTATGGCTACACCTTC. This encodes CASSARGNYGYTF.

The V call is TRBV9, the J call TRBJ1-1; TRBD1 agrees at 9 bases. V lost 2 bases and J lost 5; bases outside the gene matches: 4. The CDR3 contains 14 residues. CDR1 SGDLS and CDR2 YYNGEE come from the germline V gene. The CDR3 nucleotides are TGTGCCAGCAGCGTCTTGACAGGGGGTACTGAAGCTTTCTTT. This sequence encodes CASSVLTGGTEAFF.

A word on this clone: At one end, the junction sequence differs from germline, possibly due to a read error. The chain recombines TRBV5-1 with TRBJ2-7, with TRBD2 matching over 7 bases. This CDR3 has 16 residues. CDR1 is SGHRS and CDR2 is YFSETQ in the germline V gene. CDR3 region: CASSLAELLTGRETEF. As DNA, the CDR3 is TGCGCCAGCAGCTTGGCCGAGCTCTTAACGGGGAGGGAGACCGAGTTC.

The CDR3 coding sequence is TGTGCCAGCAGTGTACAGGGTTTCGCGTCCGAGCAGTACTTC. Its protein product is CASSVQGFASEQYF. The rearrangement joins TRBV27 to TRBJ2-7, with D perhaps matching TRBD1 (6 bases). CDR3 size: 14 residues. Germline V gives CDR1 MNHEY, CDR2 SMNVEV (reference sequence). The V end was cut by 5 bases, the J end by 6 bases, with 17 bases between.

In the case of this clone: Other DNA sequences in the sample encode the same CDR3. The V gene is TRBV5-5, the J gene TRBJ1-2; tentative D call: TRBD1 (6 bases). This CDR3 is built from 14 residues. Germline V gene sequence: CDR1 SGHKS, CDR2 YYEKEE (reference sequence). Trimming stripped 4 bases from V and 0 bases from J, with 10 bases between. Written as DNA, the CDR3 is TGTGCCAGCAGCCCGGGACAAGCTAACTATGGCTACACCTTC. This codes for CASSPGQANYGYTF.

The rearrangement links TRBV7-9 to TRBJ2-7, with 10 bases that match TRBD2. The germline V gene encodes CDR1 SEHNR and CDR2 FQNEAQ (reference sequence). V shed 0 bases and J 6 bases; nucleotides not matched to a gene: 5. This CDR3 region has 15 residues. The CDR3 sequence: CASSLAPSGSLEQYF. The CDR3 nucleotides are TGTGCCAGCAGCTTAGCGCCTAGCGGGAGTCTCGAGCAGTACTTC. Looking up the rest from reference TRBV7-9 and TRBJ2-7 gives the full variable domain: DTGVSQNPRHKITKRGQNVTFRCDPISEHNRLYWYRQTLGQGPEFLTYFQNEAQLEKSRLLSDRFSAERPKGSFSTLEIQRTEQGDSAMYLCASSLAPSGSLEQYFGPGTRLTVT.